This TCR beta chain was recovered during a study of T cell responses to AZD1222 COVID-19 vaccine (dated by TCRdb to about 2021). With regard to the full study: AZD1222 recipients with second doses at about 4 weeks or about 12 weeks were pooled, because spike-specific TCR depth and breadth did not differ between schedules. TCR sequencing covered more than 230 trial participants: some 210 given two doses of AZD1222 and about 26 given two doses of MenACWY control vaccine. Trial participants were enrolled by age into 18-55, 56-69 and 70-plus year subgroups, with roughly 160, 29 and 62 TCR-sequenced participants respectively. Broader findings and caveats from the paper: Because no day 14 peak-response samples were available, the repertoires could be characterized only after the peak T cell response. The whole spike protein was spanned by vaccine-associated CD4 TCRs, and dominant responses were seen in regions 160-218 and 743-854. Participants were mostly white British, with more females than males. The authors suggested clonal diversity may have been underestimated. The 56-69-year group was small, and its depth increase did not reach significance, likely because of low power. Reportedly, almost half of the unique spike-specific TCRs recognized epitopes lying outside the regions that are mutated in the B.1.351 and B.1.1.7 variants. Only five to seven AZD1222 recipients were SARS-CoV-2 seropositive at baseline, limiting conclusions about previously exposed vaccinees. Spike-specific TCR breadth and depth rose significantly after two AZD1222 doses compared with day 0 and with MenACWY recipients.

The CDR3 regions of human TCRbeta chains were subjected to immunosequencing. Processing in the source paper ran as follows. Repertoire TCRs were matched against a reference library of SARS-CoV-2-specific TCRs generated with the MIRA antigen-specificity platform. Breadth meant the fraction of unique TCRs that were SARS-CoV-2-associated, whereas depth meant the fraction of total T cells that were SARS-CoV-2-associated. Using the MIRA data, each spike-specific TCR was assigned both to the spike region to which the TCR was reactive and to a CD4 or CD8 class. Log10-transformed breadth and depth values were compared by one-way ANOVA with Sidak's multiple comparisons tests. Drawn from immuneACCESS, this table holds only the in-frame rearrangements with V and J called that TCRdb kept. Clones are partly lost; checked studies trace under half to an unresolved V gene and leave the rest unexplained. For V, J and clone size, that table is used; D and trimming come from the DNA. The sample table contains roughly 120,000 clones; only one count was recorded for about 91% of them. 4% to 5.5% of the sample goes to the ten largest clones.

What this sample's time point label stands for: baseline before first vaccination. Vaccinee samples came from UK trials COV001 and COV002, including a single-blind randomized controlled phase 2/3 trial of AZD1222 (ChAdOx1 nCoV-19) in healthy adults. Trial participant PBMC samples were collected at day 0 and day 28 after the second dose for TCRbeta chain sequencing. This clone appeared a few times. Its antigen specificity is not known. No quality values exist for individual bases; no much larger clone is one base distant. Other DNA sequences in the sample encode the same CDR3. According to the germline V gene, CDR1 reads MDHEN and CDR2 reads SYDVKM. Counted from cysteine to phenylalanine, this CDR3 has 14 amino acids. The only DNA kept is the CDR3, 42 bases in frame from the first base. V and J are truncated by 6 bases and 5 bases respectively, leaving an intervening sequence of 11 bases.

Sequences were derived from peripheral blood, sampled on day 0 of AZD1222 vaccination. The rearrangement combines TRBV28 with TRBJ1-6; a tentative D call is TRBD1 (5 bases match). The clonotype originates from an adult in good health. The encoded CDR3 is CASSRRGNNSPLHF. The DNA is as follows: TGTGCCAGCAGCCGAAGGGGAAATAATTCACCCCTCCACTTT.